One T cell receptor beta chain is described in this entry. This sample was included in a study of blood T cell repertoires in COVID-19. Produced via immunoSEQ multiplex PCR; TCRdb's table is partial and in-frame only. The table records around 200,000 clones, about 90% of them present only once. Trimming removed 0 bases from V and 5 bases from J, with 17 bases in between. This CDR3 region has 16 residues. The germline gives CDR1 MNHEY, CDR2 SVGEGT. Sequencing was performed on PBMCs or T cells enriched from blood (not recorded which). The receptor's source is a man younger than 45 who had recovered from COVID-19. The rearrangement joins TRBV6-2 or TRBV6-3 to TRBJ2-7; D ambiguous. Here the CDR3 DNA reads TGTGCCAGCAGTTACTCGAGAGTCACGAACGTCCACGAGCAGTACTTC. Its translation is CASSYSRVTNVHEQYF.